This T cell receptor (beta chain) was captured by sequencing in a study of regulatory T cells in long-lasting Graves disease. In the case of this clonotype: Compared with germline, one end of the junction differs, possibly owing to a read error.

Arm-PCR of CDR3 regions and iRepertoire HTBI primers were used to build TCR beta libraries. TCRdb fed the multiplex PCR reads into MiXCR, producing one record per CDR3 protein. The data show approximately 490,000 distinct CDR3 sequences, with under 20% seen just once and roughly an eighth held by the top ten. Specified time point: newly diagnosed GD, antithyroid drugs for less than 3 months. From RNA extracted from PBMCs, the TCR library was made. There are 14 residues in the CDR3. Looked up from germline, CDR1 is SGHTA and CDR2 is FQGNSA. These same records also appear under a second study, on T cells in Graves' hyperthyroidism and ophthalmopathy. This second report adds: Ophthalmopathy was told apart from stable hyperthyroidism by a 13 V-J model.

The chain employs TRBV7-2 and TRBJ1-4, with 8 positions matching TRBD1. This sequence originates from a man aged 35-49 years with Graves disease. Specimen: peripheral blood mononuclear cells (PBMCs), collected at new diagnosis, from a patient treated with antithyroid drugs. This CDR3 is CASSSGQVNGKLFF. CDR3 nucleotide sequence: TGTGCCAGCAGCTCGGGACAGGTTAATGGAAAACTGTTTTTT.